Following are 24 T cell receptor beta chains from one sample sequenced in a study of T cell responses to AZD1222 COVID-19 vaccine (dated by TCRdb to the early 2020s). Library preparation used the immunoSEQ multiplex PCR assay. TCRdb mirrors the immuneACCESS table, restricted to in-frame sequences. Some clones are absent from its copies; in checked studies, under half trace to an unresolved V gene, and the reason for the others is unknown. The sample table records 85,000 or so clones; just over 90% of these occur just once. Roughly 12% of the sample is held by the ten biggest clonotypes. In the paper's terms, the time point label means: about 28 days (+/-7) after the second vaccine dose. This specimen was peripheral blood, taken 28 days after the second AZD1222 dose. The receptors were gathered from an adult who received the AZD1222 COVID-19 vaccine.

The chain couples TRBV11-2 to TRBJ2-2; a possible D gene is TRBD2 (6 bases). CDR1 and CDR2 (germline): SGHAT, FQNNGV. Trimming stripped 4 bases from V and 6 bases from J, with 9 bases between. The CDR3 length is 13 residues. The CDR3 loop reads CASSWRVSGELFF. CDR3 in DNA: TGTGCCAGCAGCTGGAGGGTTTCCGGGGAGCTGTTTTTT.

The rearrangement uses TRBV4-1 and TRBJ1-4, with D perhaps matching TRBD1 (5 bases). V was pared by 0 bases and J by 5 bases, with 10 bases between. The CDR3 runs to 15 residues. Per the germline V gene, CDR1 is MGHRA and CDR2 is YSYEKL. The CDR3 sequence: CASSQETVENEKLFF. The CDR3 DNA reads TGCGCCAGCAGCCAAGAGACAGTGGAGAATGAAAAACTGTTTTTT.

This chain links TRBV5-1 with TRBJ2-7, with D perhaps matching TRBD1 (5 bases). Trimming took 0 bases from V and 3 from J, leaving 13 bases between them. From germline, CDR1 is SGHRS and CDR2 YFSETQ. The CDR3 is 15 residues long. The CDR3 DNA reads TGCGCCAGCAGCTTGGAGGGGCTTCCCTTCTACGAGCAGTACTTC. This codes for CASSLEGLPFYEQYF.

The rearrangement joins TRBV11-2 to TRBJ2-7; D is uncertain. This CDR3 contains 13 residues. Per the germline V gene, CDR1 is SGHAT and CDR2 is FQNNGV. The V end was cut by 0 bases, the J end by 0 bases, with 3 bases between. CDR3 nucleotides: TGTGCCAGCAGCTTAGAAAGCTCCTACGAGCAGTACTTC. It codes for CASSLESSYEQYF.

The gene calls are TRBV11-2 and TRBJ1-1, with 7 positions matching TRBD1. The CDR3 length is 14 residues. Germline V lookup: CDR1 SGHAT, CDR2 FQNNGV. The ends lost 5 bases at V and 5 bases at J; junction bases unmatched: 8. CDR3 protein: CASSVRGRGTEAFF. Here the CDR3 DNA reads TGTGCCAGCAGCGTAAGGGGGCGGGGAACTGAAGCTTTCTTT.

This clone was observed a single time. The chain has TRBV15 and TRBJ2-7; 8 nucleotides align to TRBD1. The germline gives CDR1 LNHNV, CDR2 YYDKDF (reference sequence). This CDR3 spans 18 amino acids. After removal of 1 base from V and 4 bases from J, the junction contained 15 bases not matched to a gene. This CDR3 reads CATSRVLIPTGDPYEQYF. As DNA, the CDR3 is TGTGCCACCAGCAGAGTCCTGATCCCGACAGGGGATCCTTACGAGCAGTACTTC.

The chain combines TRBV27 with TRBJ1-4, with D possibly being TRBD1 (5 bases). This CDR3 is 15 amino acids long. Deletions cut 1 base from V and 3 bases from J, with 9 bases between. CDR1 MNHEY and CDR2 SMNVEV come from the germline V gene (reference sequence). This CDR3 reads CASSLLGGPNEKLFF. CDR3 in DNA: TGTGCCAGCAGTTTATTGGGGGGTCCTAATGAAAAACTGTTTTTT. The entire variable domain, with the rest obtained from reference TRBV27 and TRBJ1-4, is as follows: EAQVTQNPRYLITVTGKKLTVTCSQNMNHEYMSWYRQDPGLGLRQIYYSMNVEVTDKGDVPEGYKVSRKEKRNFPLILESPSPNQTSLYFCASSLLGGPNEKLFFGSGTQLSVL.

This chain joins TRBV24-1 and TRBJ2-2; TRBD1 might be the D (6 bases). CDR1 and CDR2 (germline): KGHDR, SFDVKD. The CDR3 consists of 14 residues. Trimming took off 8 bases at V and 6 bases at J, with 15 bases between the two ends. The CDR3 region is CATMGRGSSGELFF. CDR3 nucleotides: TGTGCCACCATGGGCAGGGGATCGTCCGGGGAGCTGTTTTTT.

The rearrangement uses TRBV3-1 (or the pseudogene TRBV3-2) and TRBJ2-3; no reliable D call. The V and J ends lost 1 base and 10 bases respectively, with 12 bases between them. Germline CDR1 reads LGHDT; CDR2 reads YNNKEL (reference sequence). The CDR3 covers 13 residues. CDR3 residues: CASSQGGFRAQYF. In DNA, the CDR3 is TGTGCCAGCAGCCAAGGAGGCTTTCGGGCGCAGTATTTT.

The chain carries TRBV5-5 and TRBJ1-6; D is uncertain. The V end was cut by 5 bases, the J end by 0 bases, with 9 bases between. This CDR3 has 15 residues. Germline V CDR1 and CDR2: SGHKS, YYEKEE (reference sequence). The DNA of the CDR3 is TGTGCCAGCAGTTTAGGTCTCTCCTATAATTCACCCCTCCACTTT. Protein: CASSLGLSYNSPLHF. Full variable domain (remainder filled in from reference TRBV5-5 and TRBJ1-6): DAGVTQSPTHLIKTRGQQVTLRCSPISGHKSVSWYQQVLGQGPQFIFQYYEKEERGRGNFPDRFSARQFPNYSSELNVNALLLGDSALYLCASSLGLSYNSPLHFGNGTRLTVT.

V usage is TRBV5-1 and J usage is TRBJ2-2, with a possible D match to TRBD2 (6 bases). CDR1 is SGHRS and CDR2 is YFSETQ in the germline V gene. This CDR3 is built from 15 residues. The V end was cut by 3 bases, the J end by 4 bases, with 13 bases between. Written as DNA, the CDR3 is TGCGCCAGCAGCTGGGGGGAGGAGAGCACCGGGGAGCTGTTTTTT. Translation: CASSWGEESTGELFF.

The CDR3, as DNA: TGTGCCAGCAGCTTTAGGAGCGGGGGGAATCAAGAGACCCAGTACTTC. Its translation is CASSFRSGGNQETQYF. The V gene is TRBV7-9, the J gene TRBJ2-5; TRBD2 matches at 9 bases. V lost 3 bases, J lost 2 bases, and 7 bases stayed unmatched. CDR1 and CDR2 (germline): SEHNR, FQNEAQ (reference sequence). The CDR3 is 16 amino acids.

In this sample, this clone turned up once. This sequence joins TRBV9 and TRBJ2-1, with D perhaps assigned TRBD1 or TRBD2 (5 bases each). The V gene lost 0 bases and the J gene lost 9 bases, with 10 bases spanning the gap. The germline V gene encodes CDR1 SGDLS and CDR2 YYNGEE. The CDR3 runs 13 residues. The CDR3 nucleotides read TGTGCCAGCAGCGTAGGGGGGTACGGTGAGCAGTTCTTC. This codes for CASSVGGYGEQFF.

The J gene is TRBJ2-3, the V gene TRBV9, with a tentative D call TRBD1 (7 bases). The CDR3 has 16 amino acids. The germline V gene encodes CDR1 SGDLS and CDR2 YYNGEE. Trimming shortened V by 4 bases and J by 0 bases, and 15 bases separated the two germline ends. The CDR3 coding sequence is TGTGCCAGCAGCCTCAGCAGGGGGACTAGCACAGATACGCAGTATTTT. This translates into CASSLSRGTSTDTQYF.

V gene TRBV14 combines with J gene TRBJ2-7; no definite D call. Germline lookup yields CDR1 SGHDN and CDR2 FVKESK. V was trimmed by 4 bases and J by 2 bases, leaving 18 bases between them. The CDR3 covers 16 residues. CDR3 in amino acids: CASSPVPVLRPYEQYF. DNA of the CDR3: TGTGCCAGCAGCCCCGTACCTGTGCTACGCCCCTACGAGCAGTACTTC. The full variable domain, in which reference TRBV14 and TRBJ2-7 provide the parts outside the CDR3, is EAGVTQFPSHSVIEKGQTVTLRCDPISGHDNLYWYRRVMGKEIKFLLHFVKESKQDESGMPNNRFLAERTGGTYSTLKVQPAELEDSGVYFCASSPVPVLRPYEQYFGPGTRLTVT.

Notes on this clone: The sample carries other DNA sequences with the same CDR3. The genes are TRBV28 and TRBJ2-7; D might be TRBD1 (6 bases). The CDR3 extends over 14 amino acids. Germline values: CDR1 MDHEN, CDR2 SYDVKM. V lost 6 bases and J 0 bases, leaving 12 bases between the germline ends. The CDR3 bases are TGTGCCAGCAGCCTGACAGGATTCTCCTACGAGCAGTACTTC. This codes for CASSLTGFSYEQYF.

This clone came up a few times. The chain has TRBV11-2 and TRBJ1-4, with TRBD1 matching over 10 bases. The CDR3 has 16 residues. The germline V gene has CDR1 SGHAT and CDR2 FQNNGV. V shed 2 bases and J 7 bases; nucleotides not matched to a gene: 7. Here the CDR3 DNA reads TGTGCCAGCAGCTTAATTGATAGGGACAGGGGTGAAAAACTGTTTTTT. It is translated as CASSLIDRDRGEKLFF.

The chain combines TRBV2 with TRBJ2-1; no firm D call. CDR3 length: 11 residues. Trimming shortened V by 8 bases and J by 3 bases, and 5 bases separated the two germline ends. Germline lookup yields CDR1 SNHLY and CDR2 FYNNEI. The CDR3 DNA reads TGTGCCAGCGGAGACTACAATGAGCAGTTCTTC. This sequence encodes CASGDYNEQFF. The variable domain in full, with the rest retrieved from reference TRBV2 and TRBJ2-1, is EPEVTQTPSHQVTQMGQEVILRCVPISNHLYFYWYRQILGQKVEFLVSFYNNEISEKSEIFDDQFSVERPDGSNFTLKIRSTKLEDSAMYFCASGDYNEQFFGPGTRLTVL.

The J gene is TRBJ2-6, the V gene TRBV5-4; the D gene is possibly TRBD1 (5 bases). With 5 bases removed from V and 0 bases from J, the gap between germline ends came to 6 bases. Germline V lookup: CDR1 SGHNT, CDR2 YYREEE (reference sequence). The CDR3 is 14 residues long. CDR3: CASSDSSGANVLTF. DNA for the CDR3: TGTGCCAGCAGTGACAGCTCTGGGGCCAACGTCCTGACTTTC.

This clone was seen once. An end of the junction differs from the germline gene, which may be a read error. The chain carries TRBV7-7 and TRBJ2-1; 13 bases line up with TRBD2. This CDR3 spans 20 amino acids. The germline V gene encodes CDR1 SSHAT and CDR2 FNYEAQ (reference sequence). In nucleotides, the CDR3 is TGTGCTAGCAGCTTAGTAGGGCCTGGACTAGCGGGGGCCGGGGGAGGTGAGCAGTTCTTC. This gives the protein CASSLVGPGLAGAGGGEQFF. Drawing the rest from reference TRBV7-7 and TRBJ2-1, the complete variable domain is GAGVSQSPRYKVTKRGQDVTLRCDPISSHATLYWYQQALGQGPEFLTYFNYEAQPDKSGLPSDRFSAERPEGSISTLTIQRTEQRDSAMYRCASSLVGPGLAGAGGGEQFFGPGTRLTVL.

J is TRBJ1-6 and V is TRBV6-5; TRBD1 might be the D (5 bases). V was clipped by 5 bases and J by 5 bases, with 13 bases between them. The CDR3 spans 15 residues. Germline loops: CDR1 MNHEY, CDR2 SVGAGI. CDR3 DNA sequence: TGTGCCAGCAGTCTCTCCGGGACCCATAATTCACCCCTCCACTTT. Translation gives CASSLSGTHNSPLHF.

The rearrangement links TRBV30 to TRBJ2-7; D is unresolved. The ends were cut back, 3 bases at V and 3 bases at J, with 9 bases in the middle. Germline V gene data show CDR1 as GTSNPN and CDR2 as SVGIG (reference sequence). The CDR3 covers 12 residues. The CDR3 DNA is TGTGCCTGGAGCCTAGACGGCTACGAGCAGTACTTC. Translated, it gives CAWSLDGYEQYF.

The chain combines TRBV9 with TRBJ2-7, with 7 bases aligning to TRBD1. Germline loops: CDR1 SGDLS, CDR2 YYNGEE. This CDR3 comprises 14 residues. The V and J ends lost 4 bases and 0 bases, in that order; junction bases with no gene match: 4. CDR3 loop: CASSPRDSSYEQYF. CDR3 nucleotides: TGTGCCAGCAGCCCGAGGGACAGCTCCTACGAGCAGTACTTC.

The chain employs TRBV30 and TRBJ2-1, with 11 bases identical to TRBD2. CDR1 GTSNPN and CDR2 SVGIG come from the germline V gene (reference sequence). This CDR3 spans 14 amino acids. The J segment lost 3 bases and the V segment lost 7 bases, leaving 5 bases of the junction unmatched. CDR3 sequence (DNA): TGTGCCTTCGGGACTAGCGGACGCTACAATGAGCAGTTCTTC. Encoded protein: CAFGTSGRYNEQFF.